What follows are 3 T cell receptor beta chains derived from one specimen sequenced in a study of cytomegalovirus exposure and HLA in healthy donors. The PCR had 60 Vbeta and 13 Jbeta primers. The repertoire was sequenced with immunoSEQ multiplex PCR; TCRdb's copy has only in-frame clones and lacks some. The sample yields some 200,000 clones, 75% to 85% seen once. The sample was PBMCs. The receptor set was obtained from a woman between 50 and 59 years old in good health and CMV-seropositive.

The rearrangement joins TRBV5-1 to TRBJ2-5; D may be TRBD2 (6 bases). Trimming pared 5 bases from V and 5 bases from J, leaving 16 bases between. The germline CDR1 and CDR2 sequences are SGHRS and YFSETQ. This CDR3 region has 14 residues. CDR3 in DNA: TGCGCCAGCAGTCCCAACGGGAGCGGGGAGACCCAGTACTTC. This sequence encodes CASSPNGSGETQYF.

The chain recombines TRBV10-1 with TRBJ1-1; 8 bases are shared with TRBD1. This CDR3 has 14 residues. After removal of 5 bases from V and 7 bases from J, the junction contained 9 bases not matched to a gene. Germline CDR1 and CDR2: WNHNN and SYGVQD (reference sequence). The chain's CDR3 is CASSPGTGGHEAFF. DNA for the CDR3: TGCGCCAGCAGTCCCGGGACAGGAGGGCATGAAGCTTTCTTT.

This chain connects TRBV4-1 to TRBJ1-6; 9 bases match TRBD1. After removal of 4 bases from V and 7 bases from J, the junction contained 8 bases not matched to a gene. The CDR3 loop spans 16 amino acids. The germline V gene encodes CDR1 MGHRA and CDR2 YSYEKL. The DNA for the CDR3 is TGCGCCAGCAGCCGGGGGGGGACAGGGAACAATTCACCCCTCCACTTT. Translation: CASSRGGTGNNSPLHF.